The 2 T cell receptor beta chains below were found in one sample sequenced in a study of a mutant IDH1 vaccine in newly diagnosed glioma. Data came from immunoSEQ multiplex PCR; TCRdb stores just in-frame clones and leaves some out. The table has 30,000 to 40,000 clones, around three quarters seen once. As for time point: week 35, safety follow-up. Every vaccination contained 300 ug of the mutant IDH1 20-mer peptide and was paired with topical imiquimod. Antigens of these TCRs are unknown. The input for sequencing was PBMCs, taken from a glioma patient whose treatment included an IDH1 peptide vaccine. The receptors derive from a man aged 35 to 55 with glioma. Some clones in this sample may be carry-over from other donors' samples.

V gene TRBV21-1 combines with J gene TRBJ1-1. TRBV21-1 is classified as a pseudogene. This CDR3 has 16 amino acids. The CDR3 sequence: CASSSLGGAMNTEAFF. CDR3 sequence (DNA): TGTGCCAGCAGCTCACTAGGCGGGGCCATGAACACTGAAGCTTTCTTT.

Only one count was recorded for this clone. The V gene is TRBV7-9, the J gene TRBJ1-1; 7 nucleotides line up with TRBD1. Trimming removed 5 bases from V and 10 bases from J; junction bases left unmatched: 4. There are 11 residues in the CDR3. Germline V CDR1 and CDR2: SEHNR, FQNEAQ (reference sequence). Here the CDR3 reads CASSLDRVAFF. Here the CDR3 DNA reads TGTGCCAGCAGCCTTGACAGGGTAGCTTTCTTT.